The next 18 T cell receptor beta chains were all read from a single sample in a study of CD4+ T cells in melanoma. Data came from immunoSEQ multiplex PCR; TCRdb stores just in-frame clones and leaves some out. The sample shows roughly 120,000 clones, over 80% of them seen only once. What was sequenced was peripheral blood. Source of these receptors: a human donor with melanoma.

The rearrangement joins TRBV2 to TRBJ1-4, with no clear D. Trimming took off 3 bases at V and 5 bases at J, with 4 bases between the two ends. The CDR3 extends over 12 amino acids. In germline, CDR1 is SNHLY, CDR2 FYNNEI. Written as DNA, the CDR3 is TGTGCCAGCAGTGAGGAGAATGAAAAACTGTTTTTT. This sequence encodes CASSEENEKLFF.

This clone has just one count. The V gene is TRBV9, the J gene TRBJ1-2; D perhaps matches TRBD1 (5 bases). This CDR3 has 15 amino acids. Trimming shortened V by 3 bases and J by 5 bases, and 17 bases separated the two germline ends. The germline V gene encodes CDR1 SGDLS and CDR2 YYNGEE. CDR3 in DNA: TGTGCCAGCAGCGCGGGGATGGGGACTGAGTATGGCTACACCTTC. Its protein is CASSAGMGTEYGYTF.

This CDR3 is CASSMGREGGYTF. CDR3 DNA: TGTGCCAGTAGTATGGGCAGGGAAGGTGGCTACACCTTC. This chain links TRBV19 with TRBJ1-2; perhaps TRBD1 as D (5 bases). The V gene lost 3 bases and the J gene lost 7 bases, with 12 bases spanning the gap. This CDR3 contains 13 residues. The germline CDR1 and CDR2 sequences are LNHDA and SQIVND (reference sequence). The full variable domain, completed using reference TRBV19 and TRBJ1-2, is DGGITQSPKYLFRKEGQNVTLSCEQNLNHDAMYWYRQDPGQGLRLIYYSQIVNDFQKGDIAEGYSVSREKKESFPLTVTSAQKNPTAFYLCASSMGREGGYTFGSGTRLTVV.

J is TRBJ2-1 and V is TRBV9; D not certain. Trimming took off 1 base at V and 5 bases at J, with 4 bases between the two ends. There are 12 residues in the CDR3. Germline values: CDR1 SGDLS, CDR2 YYNGEE. The CDR3 protein is CASSVRDNEQFF. CDR3 bases: TGTGCCAGCAGCGTAAGGGACAATGAGCAGTTCTTC.

This chain joins TRBV7-2 and TRBJ2-3; a weak D match, TRBD2 (6 bases). The germline V and J ends were trimmed by 4 bases and 1 base, with 18 bases remaining between them. Germline lookup yields CDR1 SGHTA and CDR2 FQGNSA. The CDR3 is 17 amino acids. The CDR3 reads CASSSELGGEGTDTQYF. For the CDR3, the DNA is TGTGCCAGCAGCTCCGAACTAGGAGGGGAGGGCACAGATACGCAGTATTTT.

This clone appeared a single time. V usage is TRBV7-9 and J usage is TRBJ2-7; 11 bases are a match to TRBD1. The V and J ends lost 5 bases and 3 bases, in that order; junction bases with no gene match: 3. CDR3 length: 14 amino acids. CDR1 and CDR2 from the germline V gene are SEHNR and FQNEAQ (reference sequence). CDR3 sequence reads: CASSGTGGNYEQYF. As DNA, the CDR3 is TGTGCCAGCAGCGGGACAGGGGGGAACTACGAGCAGTACTTC.

The chain uses TRBV2 and TRBJ1-1, with D possibly being TRBD1 (6 bases). CDR1 SNHLY and CDR2 FYNNEI come from the germline V gene. Trimming shortened V by 2 bases and J by 2 bases, and 18 bases separated the two germline ends. The CDR3 length is 17 residues. CDR3 coding DNA: TGTGCCAGCAGTGAAAGTAGGTTAGGGGGATTAAACACTGAAGCTTTCTTT. Encoded protein: CASSESRLGGLNTEAFF.

J is TRBJ2-2 and V is TRBV6-5; no reliable D call. Germline CDR1 is MNHEY and CDR2 is SVGAGI. The V end lost 8 bases, the J end lost 0 bases, and 10 bases lay between the germline ends. The CDR3 spans 14 residues. CDR3 DNA: TGTGCCAGCGGAAGCACCCCGAACACCGGGGAGCTGTTTTTT. It specifies CASGSTPNTGELFF.

About this clone itself: The junction departs from germline at one end; a sequencing error may be responsible. At the DNA level, this CDR3 is encoded by other sequences in the same sample as well. This CDR3 is CASSHAGGGAFGNEQFF. The CDR3 DNA sequence: TGTGCCAGCAGCCATGCCGGCGGGGGGGCTTTTGGAAATGAGCAATTCTTC. The rearrangement uses TRBV4-2 and TRBJ2-1; 9 positions match TRBD2. CDR3 length: 17 residues. From germline, CDR1 is LGHNA and CDR2 YNFKEQ.

The gene calls are TRBV18 and TRBJ2-5; D gene uncertain. Germline CDR1 and CDR2: KGHSH and LQKENI. The CDR3 has 14 amino acids. Between the trimmed V and J ends, which lost 0 bases and 2 bases, there was a span of 7 bases. The CDR3 region is CASSPPEQQETQYF. The CDR3 DNA reads TGTGCCAGCTCACCACCGGAGCAGCAAGAGACCCAGTACTTC.

This clone was seen once. The CDR3 DNA is TGTGCCAGCAGTTACAGTCGGCGGACAGCCAACACTGAAGCTTTCTTT. Its protein is CASSYSRRTANTEAFF. The J gene is TRBJ1-1, the V gene TRBV6-5; perhaps TRBD1 as D (6 bases). Germline-derived CDR1 and CDR2 are MNHEY and SVGAGI. Trimming took off 2 bases at V and 2 bases at J, with 15 bases between the two ends. The CDR3 has 16 amino acids.

This clone was found a few times. The genes are TRBV6-1 and TRBJ2-7; D is unresolved. Trimming stripped 2 bases from V and 4 bases from J, with 9 bases between. The length of the CDR3 is 13 residues. CDR1 and CDR2 (germline): MNHNS, SASEGT. The CDR3 spells CASSETPWYEQYF. The CDR3 region has the DNA TGTGCCAGCAGTGAAACCCCCTGGTACGAGCAGTACTTC.

The chain uses TRBV11-3 and TRBJ2-1; D is perhaps TRBD2 (6 bases). Germline values: CDR1 SGHNT, CDR2 YENEEA. This CDR3 is 16 amino acids long. V dropped 5 bases and J dropped 1 base, with 15 bases sitting between them. CDR3 nucleotide sequence: TGTGCCAGCAGCCCAGGAGGAGGGGCTTCCTACAATGAGCAGTTCTTC. Residues: CASSPGGGASYNEQFF.

The V gene is TRBV10-3, the J gene TRBJ2-7; D may match TRBD1 or TRBD2 (7 bases each). V dropped 0 bases and J dropped 7 bases, with 13 bases sitting between them. Germline V gene sequence: CDR1 ENHRY, CDR2 SYGVKD. The CDR3 has 14 amino acids. This chain's CDR3 is CAISESPGGDEQYF. DNA of the CDR3: TGTGCCATCAGTGAGTCACCAGGGGGGGATGAGCAGTACTTC.

This chain links TRBV9 with TRBJ1-3; D unclear. The CDR3 is 14 residues long. V was trimmed by 2 bases and J by 1 base, leaving 7 bases between them. Germline CDR1 SGDLS, CDR2 YYNGEE. CDR3 sequence reads: CASSVKLSGNTIYF. As DNA, the CDR3 is TGTGCCAGCAGCGTGAAATTGTCTGGAAACACCATATATTTT.

The chain carries TRBV19 and TRBJ2-5; D might be TRBD2 (6 bases). The CDR3 length is 15 residues. The V gene lost 2 bases and the J gene lost 7 bases, with 17 bases spanning the gap. CDR1 is LNHDA, CDR2 SQIVND, per germline (reference sequence). CDR3 DNA: TGTGCCAGTAGTATACCGGGACTGGGGAAGGGGACCCAGTACTTC. Translated: CASSIPGLGKGTQYF.

The chain links TRBV4-2 to TRBJ2-7; 7 bases are a match to TRBD1. The CDR3 is 18 amino acids. The germline V gene encodes CDR1 LGHNA and CDR2 YNFKEQ. Trimming at V came to 0 bases and at J to 3 bases, leaving 14 bases not matched to a gene. CDR3 amino acids: CASSQESLRGQRHYEQYF. Here the CDR3 DNA reads TGTGCCAGCAGCCAAGAGTCGCTTAGGGGACAGCGCCACTACGAGCAGTACTTC.

J is TRBJ1-1 and V is TRBV6-6; D possibly corresponds to TRBD1 (5 bases). V shed 5 bases and J shed 5 bases, with 21 bases lying between them. This CDR3 is 16 amino acids long. The germline V gene encodes CDR1 MNHNY and CDR2 SVGAGI (reference sequence). CDR3 sequence (DNA): TGTGCCAGCAGTACGCCCCAGGGTGGCGGTTTGACTGAAGCTTTCTTT. It is translated as CASSTPQGGGLTEAFF.